The 17 T cell receptor beta chains listed next were all sequenced from one sample in a study of molecular identifiers for immune sequencing clone quantification. One entry per CDR3 protein results from TCRdb running MiXCR on the PCR reads. The data show around 460,000 distinct CDR3 sequences, 25% seen once. Material: naive CD8+ T cells from blood, with Jurkat cell RNA spiked in. Subset meaning: FACS-sorted CD8+CD4-CCR7+CD45RA+ naive T cells. These receptors came from a human donor in good health. Some libraries in this study had Jurkat cell RNA spiked in.

This clonotype occurred a few times. The chain combines TRBV12-3 or TRBV12-4 with TRBJ1-6; possible D gene TRBD1, 5 bases. The V end lost 1 base, the J end lost 10 bases, and 17 bases lay between the germline ends. This CDR3 is 16 amino acids long. CDR3 region: CASSLGTGPASSPLHF. The CDR3 DNA sequence: TGTGCCAGCAGTTTAGGTACAGGCCCAGCGTCATCACCCCTCCACTTT.

This clonotype was seen at least ten times. The V and J genes are TRBV5-5 and TRBJ2-5; 15 nucleotides line up with TRBD2. V lost 0 bases and J lost 6; bases outside the gene matches: 12. CDR3 length equals 19 residues. Per the germline V gene, CDR1 is SGHKS and CDR2 is YYEKEE (reference sequence). CDR3 in DNA: TGTGCCAGCAGCTTGGACAAACCGGGACTAGCGGGAGGTTCCAAGACCCAGTACTTC. The encoded protein is CASSLDKPGLAGGSKTQYF.

This chain links TRBV27 with TRBJ1-5, with D hard to call. The CDR3 runs 13 residues. V was shortened by 5 bases and J by 3 bases, with 8 bases between the two germline ends. Germline V CDR1 and CDR2: MNHEY, SMNVEV (reference sequence). CDR3 loop: CASSDGINQPQHF. CDR3 nucleotides: TGTGCCAGCAGTGACGGTATCAATCAGCCCCAGCATTTT.

This clonotype was seen repeatedly, ten times or more. The gene calls are TRBV2 and TRBJ2-1, with a weak D call TRBD2 (5 bases). CDR1 SNHLY and CDR2 FYNNEI come from the germline V gene. The V end was cut by 9 bases, the J end by 0 bases, with 12 bases between. CDR3 length equals 14 residues. The CDR3 spells CASQDSSSYNEQFF. The CDR3 coding sequence is TGTGCCAGTCAGGACTCAAGCTCCTACAATGAGCAGTTCTTC. The variable domain in full, completed from reference TRBV2 and TRBJ2-1, reads EPEVTQTPSHQVTQMGQEVILRCVPISNHLYFYWYRQILGQKVEFLVSFYNNEISEKSEIFDDQFSVERPDGSNFTLKIRSTKLEDSAMYFCASQDSSSYNEQFFGPGTRLTVL.

This clonotype was counted at least ten times. The genes are TRBV19 and TRBJ2-3; the D call may be TRBD1 or TRBD2 (5 bases each). Germline-derived CDR1 and CDR2 are LNHDA and SQIVND (reference sequence). The CDR3 loop spans 16 amino acids. Trimming stripped 7 bases from V and 2 bases from J, with 19 bases between. CDR3 loop: CASTPGPKYLTDTQYF. The CDR3 nucleotides read TGTGCCAGTACCCCGGGACCGAAGTACCTCACAGATACGCAGTATTTT. Based on the CDR3 plus reference TRBV19 and TRBJ2-3, the full variable domain is DGGITQSPKYLFRKEGQNVTLSCEQNLNHDAMYWYRQDPGQGLRLIYYSQIVNDFQKGDIAEGYSVSREKKESFPLTVTSAQKNPTAFYLCASTPGPKYLTDTQYFGPGTRLTVL.

For this clonotype: A read error may explain this, as a much larger clone is one base away. V and J are TRBV7-9 and TRBJ1-1; TRBD1 matches at 10 bases. Germline V gives CDR1 SEHNR, CDR2 FQNEAQ (reference sequence). The CDR3 is 15 residues long. The CDR3 DNA follows: TGTGCCAGCAGCTTGACAGGGGGCGAGGGCACTGAAGTTTTCTTT. Translation gives CASSLTGGEGTEVFF.

Comment on this clonotype: Without the conserved terminal phenylalanine or tryptophan, this CDR3 likely stems from a read error. CDR3 nucleotide sequence: TGCGCCAGCAGCCAAGCACGACAGGGAGCAGGGACTGAAGCTTTCGTT. Translated: CASSQARQGAGTEAFV. The chain has TRBV4-3 and TRBJ1-1; 7 bases agree with TRBD1. The germline V gene has CDR1 LGHNA and CDR2 YSLEER. V shed 1 base and J 5 bases; nucleotides not matched to a gene: 10. The CDR3 is 16 residues long.

Many counts were recorded for this clonotype. J is TRBJ2-2 and V is TRBV7-9; 7 bases map to TRBD1. Germline CDR1 reads SEHNR; CDR2 reads FQNEAQ (reference sequence). J lost 2 bases, V lost 4 bases, and 7 bases had no gene match. The CDR3 has 16 amino acids. The CDR3 region is CASSSPRDSNTGELFF. CDR3 sequence (DNA): TGTGCCAGCAGCTCCCCCCGGGACAGCAACACCGGGGAGCTGTTTTTT.

This chain uses TRBV14 with TRBJ1-2; D is uncertain. V shed 2 bases and J shed 0 bases, with 10 bases lying between them. CDR1 and CDR2 (germline): SGHDN, FVKESK. The CDR3 has 15 residues. CDR3 sequence reads: CASSQLQTSNYGYTF. CDR3 coding DNA: TGTGCCAGCAGCCAACTACAGACATCTAACTATGGCTACACCTTC.

On this clonotype: One base away lies a much larger clone, so this may be a sequencing read error. The chain combines TRBV7-9 with TRBJ1-4; D not resolved. The CDR3 is 15 amino acids. Looked up from germline, CDR1 is SEHNR and CDR2 is FQNEAQ (reference sequence). V was pared by 1 base and J by 2 bases, with 8 bases between. The CDR3 DNA reads as TGTGCCAGCAGCTTAGTTGGGTGGACTAATGAAAAACTGTTTTTT. Its protein product is CASSLVGWTNEKLFF.

V and J are TRBV6-2 or TRBV6-3 and TRBJ2-5, with D perhaps matching TRBD2 (5 bases). This CDR3 has 19 amino acids. The V gene's germline CDR1 is MNHEY and CDR2 SVGEGT. V was shortened by 3 bases and J by 5 bases, with 28 bases between the two germline ends. The CDR3 nucleotides read TGTGCCAGCAGTTATCCCGGTTTAGCGTCAAACCCCGACGTGGAGACCCAGTACTTC. This sequence encodes CASSYPGLASNPDVETQYF.

This clonotype has only a few counts. The rearrangement links TRBV30 to TRBJ2-7, with TRBD2 matching over 9 bases. Trimming at V came to 1 base and at J to 3 bases, leaving 19 bases not matched to a gene. The CDR3 contains 19 residues. Germline lookup yields CDR1 GTSNPN and CDR2 SVGIG (reference sequence). The CDR3 DNA reads as TGTGCCTGGAGTGGGGGACTAGCCGCTACGGGGACTAGCCGCTACGAGCAGTACTTC. This encodes CAWSGGLAATGTSRYEQYF.

This clonotype was recorded at least ten times. This chain links TRBV7-8 with TRBJ2-1, with D perhaps matching TRBD1 (6 bases). CDR3 length: 14 amino acids. CDR1 is SGHVS and CDR2 is FQNEAQ in the germline V gene. The germline V and J ends were trimmed by 5 bases and 6 bases, with 14 bases remaining between them. The CDR3 nucleotides read TGTGCCAGCAGCCCGACCGGGACAATCAATGAGCAGTTCTTC. This encodes CASSPTGTINEQFF.

This clonotype was seen only a few times. DNA of the CDR3: TGTGCCAGCAGTCACTCGACTAGCGGCCGCTCCTACAATGAGCAGTTCTTC. Protein sequence: CASSHSTSGRSYNEQFF. The chain is built from TRBV28 and TRBJ2-1; 9 nucleotides line up with TRBD2. The V gene end was trimmed by 5 bases and the J gene end by 0 bases; junction bases not matched to a gene: 8. CDR1 and CDR2 from the germline V gene are MDHEN and SYDVKM. The CDR3 spans 17 residues.

This clonotype appeared many times. The V and J genes are TRBV4-3 and TRBJ2-7; D gene ambiguous. CDR1 and CDR2 (germline): LGHNA, YSLEER. V lost 1 base and J lost 3, with 7 bases in between. This CDR3 is built from 13 residues. CDR3 sequence: CASSQADGYEQYF. CDR3 DNA: TGCGCCAGCAGCCAAGCTGATGGCTACGAGCAGTACTTC.

A note on this clonotype: This sequence may be a read error, since a much larger clone differs from it by one base. The CDR3 DNA reads TGTGCCAGCAGCTTAGAAGGCCCCGAAAAACAGTTTTTT. Translated: CASSLEGPEKQFF. The chain recombines TRBV7-2 with TRBJ1-4; D unclear. The length of the CDR3 is 13 residues. Germline V gene lookup returns CDR1 SGHTA and CDR2 FQGNSA.

This clonotype was seen repeatedly, ten times or more. The chain links TRBV4-3 to TRBJ2-7; D is possibly TRBD1 (5 bases). Deletions cut 1 base from V and 6 bases from J, with 16 bases between. CDR1 and CDR2 (germline): LGHNA, YSLEER. The CDR3 is 15 amino acids. CDR3: CASSQGAGSGLEQYF. CDR3 nucleotide sequence: TGCGCCAGCAGCCAAGGGGCAGGGTCCGGCCTCGAGCAGTACTTC.